The T cell receptor beta chain described here comes from a study of T cells after yellow fever vaccination. TCRdb re-analysed the 5' RACE reads in MiXCR, keeping a single row per CDR3 protein. The sample records around 500,000 distinct CDR3 sequences, 21% being singletons. Trimming took off 3 bases at V and 0 bases at J, with 8 bases between the two ends. This CDR3 spans 13 amino acids. The germline CDR1 and CDR2 sequences are DFQATT and SNEGSKA (reference sequence). This chain connects TRBV20-1 to TRBJ2-5, with D hard to call. This TCR was recovered from a man younger than 30 who received the YFV17D yellow fever vaccine. The starting material was PBMCs, obtained less than 25 days after the first yellow fever vaccination. The CDR3 DNA follows: TGCAGTGCTAGGCCGAAAAACCAAGAGACCCAGTACTTC. It yields the protein CSARPKNQETQYF.